This paragraph covers one TCR beta chain sequence. The record originates from a study of cytomegalovirus exposure and HLA in healthy donors. The protocol was immunoSEQ multiplex PCR, while the TCRdb copy is restricted to in-frame clones and leaves out a portion. The sample has some 87,000 clones, 96% seen once. The receptor was isolated from a woman aged 18 to 35 in good health and CMV-seronegative. The sample was PBMCs.

The CDR3 DNA sequence: TGTGCCAGCAGCTTAGGCGGACAGGGGGCTCGTAGAATCGGAGAGACCCAGTACTTC. Protein sequence: CASSLGGQGARRIGETQYF. The gene calls are TRBV7-9 and TRBJ2-5; the match to TRBD1 covers 11 bases. The V segment lost 1 base and the J segment 4 bases; nucleotides outside the gene matches: 14. The CDR3 covers 19 residues. Germline V CDR1 and CDR2: SEHNR, FQNEAQ (reference sequence). Full variable domain (remainder filled in from reference TRBV7-9 and TRBJ2-5): DTGVSQNPRHKITKRGQNVTFRCDPISEHNRLYWYRQTLGQGPEFLTYFQNEAQLEKSRLLSDRFSAERPKGSFSTLEIQRTEQGDSAMYLCASSLGGQGARRIGETQYFGPGTRLLVL.